These 24 T cell receptor beta chains originate from one sample sequenced in a study of blood T cell repertoires in COVID-19. Assay used: immunoSEQ multiplex PCR; TCRdb lists only in-frame clones, some missing. The sample shows over 200,000 clones, 70% to 85% of them seen only once. Sequenced: peripheral blood. The receptors originated from a woman of 80 years or more with acute or convalescent COVID-19.

As DNA, the CDR3 is TGTGCCAGCAGTTCCCGACAGGTGAACTCCTACGAGCAGTACTTC. Encoded protein: CASSSRQVNSYEQYF. V gene TRBV6-2 or TRBV6-3 combines with J gene TRBJ2-7; perhaps TRBD1 as D (6 bases). There are 15 residues in the CDR3. Germline V gene data show CDR1 as MNHEY and CDR2 as SVGEGT. Trimming left V 4 bases short and J 0 bases short, with 13 bases between.

The CDR3 bases are TGTGCCAGCAGCCTCGGACAGAGGGCAACTAATGAAAAACTGTTTTTT. Translating it yields CASSLGQRATNEKLFF. The genes are TRBV5-4 and TRBJ1-4; perhaps TRBD1 as D (6 bases). This CDR3 has 16 residues. Germline values: CDR1 SGHNT, CDR2 YYREEE (reference sequence). V was pared by 4 bases and J by 0 bases, with 13 bases between.

The rearrangement links TRBV5-6 to TRBJ2-7, with 9 nucleotides matching TRBD2. The V segment lost 2 bases and the J segment 3 bases; nucleotides outside the gene matches: 3. This CDR3 contains 14 residues. Germline CDR1 is SGHDT and CDR2 is YYEEEE. In DNA, the CDR3 is TGTGCCAGCAGCTTTAGCGGGAGAAACTACGAGCAGTACTTC. It encodes CASSFSGRNYEQYF. Drawing the rest from reference TRBV5-6 and TRBJ2-7, the complete variable domain is DAGVTQSPTHLIKTRGQQVTLRCSPKSGHDTVSWYQQALGQGPQFIFQYYEEEERQRGNFPDRFSGHQFPNYSSELNVNALLLGDSALYLCASSFSGRNYEQYFGPGTRLTVT.

The CDR3 region has the DNA TGCGCCAGCAGCTTGGCACCTCGGGAAAAACTGTTTTTT. It yields the protein CASSLAPREKLFF. The chain couples TRBV5-1 to TRBJ1-4, with D unresolved. This CDR3 has 13 amino acids. V was shortened by 0 bases and J by 8 bases, with 8 bases between the two germline ends. In germline, CDR1 is SGHRS, CDR2 YFSETQ.

J is TRBJ1-2 and V is TRBV3-1 (or the pseudogene TRBV3-2); tentatively, D is TRBD1 (5 bases). The germline gives CDR1 LGHDT, CDR2 YNNKEL (reference sequence). The V and J ends lost 1 base and 6 bases respectively, with 12 bases between them. There are 14 residues in the CDR3. The CDR3 coding sequence is TGTGCCAGCAGCCAAGCAATAGGGGTGGATGGCTACACCTTC. As protein: CASSQAIGVDGYTF.

This clone appeared many times. The J gene is TRBJ2-1, the V gene TRBV25-1; 11 positions match TRBD2. CDR1 is MGHDK, CDR2 SYGVNS, per germline. J gave up 5 bases and V 4 bases, and 4 bases lay outside the gene matches. CDR3 length: 15 amino acids. Here the CDR3 reads CASSVTSGSHNEQFF. CDR3 DNA: TGTGCCAGCAGTGTCACTAGCGGGAGCCACAATGAGCAGTTCTTC.

Only a few counts were recorded for this clone. The chain uses TRBV15 and TRBJ2-3; perhaps TRBD2 as D (5 bases). V was pared by 5 bases and J by 10 bases, with 22 bases between. The CDR3 is 15 residues long. Germline-derived CDR1 and CDR2 are LNHNV and YYDKDF (reference sequence). The CDR3 region has the DNA TGTGCCACCAGCCCCCGGCGGGCACTGGGAGCTCCGCAGTATTTT. It is translated as CATSPRRALGAPQYF.

A word on this clone: This sample includes further DNA sequences coding for the same CDR3. The chain links TRBV30 to TRBJ1-6; 7 nucleotides match TRBD1. Germline lookup yields CDR1 GTSNPN and CDR2 SVGIG (reference sequence). There are 13 residues in the CDR3. J lost 7 bases, V lost 0 bases, and 0 bases had no gene match. CDR3 sequence: CAWSVQGNSPLHF. The CDR3 bases are TGTGCCTGGAGTGTACAGGGGAATTCACCCCTCCACTTT.

This clone was counted once. The chain joins TRBV7-8 to TRBJ2-5; 8 bases are shared with TRBD2. The CDR3 covers 16 residues. V lost 2 bases to trimming and J lost 4 bases; unmatched junction nucleotides: 9. Germline values: CDR1 SGHVS, CDR2 FQNEAQ. The CDR3 DNA reads TGTGCCAGCAGCTTAATTGTCGGGACTAGGCGAGAGACCCAGTACTTC. It codes for CASSLIVGTRRETQYF. The whole variable domain, remainder taken from reference TRBV7-8 and TRBJ2-5, is GAGVSQSPRYKVAKRGQDVALRCDPISGHVSLFWYQQALGQGPEFLTYFQNEAQLDKSGLPSDRFFAERPEGSVSTLKIQRTQQEDSAVYLCASSLIVGTRRETQYFGPGTRLLVL.

The gene calls are TRBV5-1 and TRBJ1-1; a possible D gene is TRBD1 (6 bases). There are 15 residues in the CDR3. The germline V and J ends were trimmed by 4 bases and 10 bases, with 23 bases remaining between them. Looked up from germline, CDR1 is SGHRS and CDR2 is YFSETQ. The CDR3 DNA is TGCGCCAGCAGCCCCGGGTCAGAATTACTACAGGGAGCTTTCTTT. Translated: CASSPGSELLQGAFF.

The chain uses TRBV10-3 and TRBJ1-3; D call uncertain. Looked up from germline, CDR1 is ENHRY and CDR2 is SYGVKD. The CDR3 length is 11 residues. Trimming removed 7 bases from V and 4 bases from J, with 5 bases in between. The CDR3 loop reads CAIMGGNTIYF. The CDR3, as DNA: TGTGCCATCATGGGCGGAAACACCATATATTTT.

In its sample, this clone was seen many times. The rearrangement joins TRBV19 to TRBJ1-5; 9 bases are shared with TRBD1. The ends lost 3 bases at V and 0 bases at J; junction bases unmatched: 6. The length of the CDR3 is 17 residues. Per the germline V gene, CDR1 is LNHDA and CDR2 is SQIVND (reference sequence). The CDR3 reads CASSIPGQGLSNQPQHF. The DNA for the CDR3 is TGTGCCAGTAGTATTCCGGGACAGGGCCTTAGCAATCAGCCCCAGCATTTT.

This chain connects TRBV30 to TRBJ1-2; 8 bases map to TRBD1. CDR3 size: 13 residues. Germline assignment: CDR1 GTSNPN and CDR2 SVGIG (reference sequence). Trimming took 1 base from V and 6 from J; bases not matched to a gene: 4. This CDR3 is CAWSATGVHGYTF. CDR3 bases: TGTGCCTGGAGTGCGACAGGGGTCCATGGCTACACCTTC.

The genes are TRBV9 and TRBJ2-5, with D maybe TRBD1 (6 bases). Per germline, CDR1 SGDLS and CDR2 YYNGEE. Trimming pared 2 bases from V and 2 bases from J, leaving 13 bases between. The CDR3 consists of 15 residues. CDR3: CASSVRGSFQETQYF. DNA for the CDR3: TGTGCCAGCAGCGTGAGGGGGAGCTTTCAAGAGACCCAGTACTTC.

This clone was found once. V gene TRBV6-5 combines with J gene TRBJ2-3; 9 nucleotides align to TRBD1. V shed 4 bases, J shed 5 bases, and the junction held 4 bases outside the gene matches. The germline V gene has CDR1 MNHEY and CDR2 SVGAGI. This CDR3 spans 14 amino acids. The CDR3 DNA is TGTGCCAGCAGTTCGTACAGGGGGCGAGATACGCAGTATTTT. This gives the protein CASSSYRGRDTQYF.

V usage is TRBV5-1 and J usage is TRBJ1-2, with D perhaps TRBD1 (6 bases). Germline V gene lookup returns CDR1 SGHRS and CDR2 YFSETQ. Trimming took 4 bases from V and 4 from J, leaving 23 bases between them. CDR3 size: 17 residues. The DNA for the CDR3 is TGCGCCAGCAGCCCAGGGACAACCATCCCTGGGAGCTATGGCTACACCTTC. This codes for CASSPGTTIPGSYGYTF.

The chain has TRBV2 and TRBJ2-2; the match to TRBD2 covers 7 bases. With 7 bases clipped from V and 7 bases from J, the junction kept 9 bases outside the gene matches. The CDR3 loop spans 14 amino acids. CDR1 SNHLY and CDR2 FYNNEI come from the germline V gene. The CDR3 nucleotides read TGTGCCAGCACCCTGACCGGCGGGGGCGGGGAGCTGTTTTTT. Translation: CASTLTGGGGELFF.

This clone was seen just once. This chain connects TRBV25-1 to TRBJ1-3; 8 bases are a match to TRBD1. Losses at the gene ends were 4 bases for V and 2 bases for J; bases not matched to a gene: 10. Germline V lookup: CDR1 MGHDK, CDR2 SYGVNS. The CDR3 is 17 amino acids. CDR3 sequence (DNA): TGTGCCAGCAGTGCTGCCACCGGACAGGGTGCTGGAAACACCATATATTTT. This translates into CASSAATGQGAGNTIYF.

This clone was seen once. The chain has TRBV29-1 and TRBJ1-6; a weak D match, TRBD1 (5 bases). Germline CDR1 reads SQVTM; CDR2 reads ANQGSEA. Trimming took off 6 bases at V and 5 bases at J, with 14 bases between the two ends. The CDR3 is 14 amino acids. This CDR3 reads CSVRRGDDNSPLHF. The CDR3 bases are TGCAGCGTCCGTCGGGGGGATGATAATTCACCCCTCCACTTT. Full variable domain (outside the CDR3, taken from reference TRBV29-1 and TRBJ1-6): SAVISQKPSRDICQRGTSLTIQCQVDSQVTMMFWYRQQPGQSLTLIATANQGSEATYESGFVIDKFPISRPNLTFSTLTVSNMSPEDSSIYLCSVRRGDDNSPLHFGNGTRLTVT.

J is TRBJ2-1 and V is TRBV6-5; possible D gene TRBD2, 6 bases. CDR1 MNHEY and CDR2 SVGAGI come from the germline V gene. The CDR3 extends over 16 amino acids. V was clipped by 4 bases and J by 1 base, with 14 bases between them. CDR3: CASSLVGGTSYNEQFF. CDR3 DNA sequence: TGTGCCAGCAGTTTGGTGGGAGGTACGTCCTACAATGAGCAGTTCTTC.

This chain's CDR3 is CASSLMVGASGSSEQYF. CDR3 DNA: TGTGCCAGCAGCTTAATGGTGGGTGCTAGCGGGAGTAGCGAGCAGTACTTC. The chain has TRBV11-2 and TRBJ2-7, with 10 bases that match TRBD2. J was trimmed by 6 bases and V by 2 bases; bases with no gene match: 13. The CDR3 has 17 amino acids. CDR1 and CDR2 from the germline V gene are SGHAT and FQNNGV.

Turning to this clone: Within the sample, other DNA sequences also encode this same CDR3. This chain connects TRBV20-1 to TRBJ1-1, with D possibly TRBD1 on 5 matching bases. The CDR3 length is 12 residues. Germline loops: CDR1 DFQATT, CDR2 SNEGSKA (reference sequence). V shed 3 bases and J shed 2 bases, with 7 bases lying between them. This CDR3 is CSASRGNTEAFF. The CDR3 nucleotides are TGCAGTGCTAGTAGGGGTAACACTGAAGCTTTCTTT.

The gene calls are TRBV4-1 and TRBJ1-2, with no clear D. The germline V gene encodes CDR1 MGHRA and CDR2 YSYEKL. This CDR3 spans 16 amino acids. V lost 1 base, J lost 0 bases, and 12 bases lay in between. The CDR3 DNA follows: TGCGCCAGCAGCCAAGCTTTTCTAGACCCTAACTATGGCTACACCTTC. Translated, it gives CASSQAFLDPNYGYTF.

The rearrangement uses TRBV9 and TRBJ1-4; 8 positions match TRBD1. The CDR3 has 15 amino acids. Looked up from germline, CDR1 is SGDLS and CDR2 is YYNGEE. V was pared by 2 bases and J by 4 bases, with 4 bases of the junction left unmatched. This CDR3 is CASSVSRGHNEKLFF. The CDR3 nucleotides are TGTGCCAGCAGCGTCTCCAGGGGGCATAATGAAAAACTGTTTTTT. Using reference TRBV9 and TRBJ1-4 for the parts outside the CDR3, the full variable domain is DSGVTQTPKHLITATGQRVTLRCSPRSGDLSVYWYQQSLDQGLQFLIQYYNGEERAKGNILERFSAQQFPDLHSELNLSSLELGDSALYFCASSVSRGHNEKLFFGSGTQLSVL.